This T cell receptor beta chain was captured in a study of tumor-infiltrating lymphocytes in primary liver carcinoma. cDNA specific to TCR beta was made from about 0.45 ug of total RNA, with a constant-region primer employed for priming. Three-round nested multiplex PCR performed with slightly modified ARM-PCR produced the TCR beta libraries. Use of TRBV1-TRBV30 forward primers with a C-beta reverse primer characterized the first two PCR rounds, which lasted around 10 cycles each. Each CDR3 protein is one row after TCRdb ran MiXCR on the multiplex PCR reads. The sample consists of fewer than 250,000 distinct CDR3 sequences, about 65% of them appearing once. Trimming removed 9 bases at V and 5 bases at J, with 20 bases between. Germline V gene data show CDR1 as MGHRA and CDR2 as YSYEKL. The CDR3 length is 15 residues. Germline DNA was extracted too, while blood RNA derived from unsorted whole blood.

The source material was peripheral blood. V is TRBV4-1 and J is TRBJ2-1, with D tentatively TRBD2 (6 bases). This TCR was recovered from a woman aged 55 to 70 with primary liver carcinoma and hepatitis B virus infection. CDR3 sequence (DNA): TGCGCCAGGAGTCGCGGGACCGTACGAGACAATGAGCAGTTCTTC. Its protein is CARSRGTVRDNEQFF.